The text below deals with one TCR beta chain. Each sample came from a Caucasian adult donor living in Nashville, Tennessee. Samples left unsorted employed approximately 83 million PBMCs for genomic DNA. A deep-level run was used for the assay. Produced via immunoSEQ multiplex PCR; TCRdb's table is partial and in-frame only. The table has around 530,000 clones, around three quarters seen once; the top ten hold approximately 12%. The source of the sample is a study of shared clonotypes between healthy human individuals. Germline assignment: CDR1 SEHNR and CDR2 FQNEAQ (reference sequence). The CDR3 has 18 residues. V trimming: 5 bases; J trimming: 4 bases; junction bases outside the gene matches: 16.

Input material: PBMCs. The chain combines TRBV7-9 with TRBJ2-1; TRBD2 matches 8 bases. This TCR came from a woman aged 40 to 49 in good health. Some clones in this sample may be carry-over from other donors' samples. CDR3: CASSPSERELRPYNEQFF. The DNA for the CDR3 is TGTGCCAGCAGCCCTAGCGAGCGGGAGCTCCGACCATACAATGAGCAGTTCTTC.